These T cell receptor beta chains were read from a single sample in a study of blood T cells in healthy people across ages. TCRdb ran MiXCR on the 5' RACE reads and lists one entry per CDR3 protein. Of approximately 780,000 distinct CDR3 sequences listed, 20% to 30% were seen once; the top ten hold 3%. The sample was also linked to a second study, of T cells of mothers and their children.

The specimen sequenced was blood. All receptors derive from a boy aged 5-17 years in good health. The CDR3 runs from the conserved cysteine through the conserved F or W. D genes are given only for firm matches. The size of a clone is reported for some rows only, either as once, few or many, or as a class for expanded clones.

size	V	D	J	DNA	CDR3
few	TRBV19	.	TRBJ1-4	TGTGCCAGTAGTATATTCAGGGCGGAGACGAATGAAAAACTGTTTTTT	CASSIFRAETNEKLFF
.	TRBV9	TRBD1	TRBJ1-4	TGTGCCAGCAGCGTAGACAGGGGAGGTGAAAAACTGTTTTTT	CASSVDRGGEKLFF
few	TRBV12-3/TRBV12-4	TRBD2	TRBJ2-7	TGTGCCAGCCTAGCGGGGGGTAGCTCCTACGAGCAGTACTTC	CASLAGGSSYEQYF
few	TRBV20-1	.	TRBJ2-3	TGCAGTGCTAGGGGTAGCCAGAGCACAGATACGCAGTATTTT	CSARGSQSTDTQYF
few	TRBV18	.	TRBJ2-1	TGTGCCAGCTCACCGACTCAGGGATCGAGATACAATGAGCAGTTCTTC	CASSPTQGSRYNEQFF
.	TRBV28	.	TRBJ1-4	TGTGCCAGCAGTTTAGCTCGGGCGGCTGAAAAACTGTTTTTT	CASSLARAAEKLFF
few	TRBV24-1	.	TRBJ2-5	TGTGCCACCGCTGGGAGGCCCAACCTCCAAGAGACCCAGTACTTC	CATAGRPNLQETQYF
few	TRBV29-1	.	TRBJ2-4	TGCAGCGCTCTCTGGGGAGAATGGATTCAGTACTTC	CSALWGEWIQYF
few	TRBV3-1	TRBD2	TRBJ2-7	TGTGCCAGCAGCCAACGGGGCGGGAGCTCCTACGAGCAGTACTTC	CASSQRGGSSYEQYF
many	TRBV29-1	.	TRBJ2-5	TGCAGCGTTGAAACGTCGAGGGGCGTAGGAGAGACCCAGTACTTC	CSVETSRGVGETQYF
few	TRBV28	.	TRBJ2-4	TGTGCCATAGGGGAGGCCAAAAACATTCAGTACTTC	CAIGEAKNIQYF
.	TRBV6-6	TRBD1	TRBJ1-6	TGTGCCAGCAGACAGGGGGTCGGGAATTCACCCCTCCACTTT	CASRQGVGNSPLHF
.	TRBV28	TRBD2	TRBJ2-5	TGTGCCAGCAACATTGCGGGGGGCTGGGAGACCCAGTACTTC	CASNIAGGWETQYF
.	TRBV5-1	.	TRBJ2-3	TGCGCCAGCAGCGCGCTCAGGGGCCCCGCAGATACGCAGTATTTT	CASSALRGPADTQYF
.	TRBV20-1	TRBD1	TRBJ2-7	TGCAGTGCTAGAGGTGGACAGGGGTTTCGCTACGAGCAGTACTTC	CSARGGQGFRYEQYF
.	TRBV14	.	TRBJ1-2	TGTGCCAGCAGCCAAGAACTAGGGGCGGATGGCTACACCTTC	CASSQELGADGYTF
few	TRBV20-1	.	TRBJ2-5	TGCAGTGCTAGACCAGGGGGGGCTCAAGAGACCCAGTACTTC	CSARPGGAQETQYF
many	TRBV13	TRBD1	TRBJ2-7	TGTGCCAGCAGCTCACAGGGGGGCGGGTACGAGCAGTACTTC	CASSSQGGGYEQYF
few	TRBV2	TRBD1	TRBJ2-7	TGTGCCTACACCGGGACAGGGGTCCCCTACGAGCAGTACTTC	CAYTGTGVPYEQYF
few	TRBV6-5	TRBD1	TRBJ1-2	TGTGCCAGCAGTTCCGGACAGGGACGTAGAGGCTACACCTTC	CASSSGQGRRGYTF
.	TRBV30	.	TRBJ1-2	TGTGCCTGGGCCCCAAGGATGCCTAACTATGGCTACACCTTC	CAWAPRMPNYGYTF
few	TRBV6-5	.	TRBJ2-5	TGTGCCAGCGGATCTAGGGACGAAGGCACCCAGTACTTC	CASGSRDEGTQYF
.	TRBV20-1	.	TRBJ2-5	TGCAGTGCGCTACGGAACTACCAAGAGACCCAGTACTTC	CSALRNYQETQYF
.	TRBV12-3/TRBV12-4	TRBD1	TRBJ1-1	TGTGCCAGCAGTTATACCGGGACAGTAAACACTGAAGCTTTCTTT	CASSYTGTVNTEAFF
many	TRBV7-9	.	TRBJ2-5	TGTGCCAGCGGTAGCCGGCAGGAGACCCAGTACTTC	CASGSRQETQYF
.	TRBV18	.	TRBJ1-1	TGTGCCAGCTCACCCAACGGTCTGAACACTGAAGCTTTCTTT	CASSPNGLNTEAFF
few	TRBV29-1	TRBD1	TRBJ2-5	TGCAGCGCCGGGACAGGGTCGGAGACCCAGTACTTC	CSAGTGSETQYF
.	TRBV4-1	.	TRBJ2-1	TGCGCCAGCAGCCGCATAAGGGGGGAGTCTTCCTACAATGAGCAGTTCTTC	CASSRIRGESSYNEQFF
.	TRBV2	TRBD2	TRBJ2-3	TGTGCCAGCACCGAGGGGCGGGGGGGCACAGATACGCAGTATTTT	CASTEGRGGTDTQYF
many	TRBV28	.	TRBJ2-7	TGTGCCAGCAGTTTTGATCGCTACGAGCAGTACTTC	CASSFDRYEQYF
.	TRBV19	TRBD1	TRBJ2-7	TGTGCCACCGAGGGACAGGGTTACGAGCAGTACTTC	CATEGQGYEQYF
.	TRBV20-1	.	TRBJ1-5	TGCAGTGCGCAGTTGAATGGCGGCTATAGCAATCAGCCCCAGCATTTT	CSAQLNGGYSNQPQHF
few	TRBV6-1	.	TRBJ2-7	TGTGCCAGCAGTGAAGCGGGGTACCCCTACGAGCAGTACTTC	CASSEAGYPYEQYF
few	TRBV27	TRBD2	TRBJ2-2	TGTGCCAGCAGTAGCCCCCGGCGGGGGGGCGGTACCGGGGAGCTGTTTTTT	CASSSPRRGGGTGELFF
few	TRBV5-6	TRBD1	TRBJ1-1	TGTGCCAGCAGTTCGGGACAGAGGGCGAACACTGAAGCTTTCTTT	CASSSGQRANTEAFF
few	TRBV7-2	.	TRBJ1-4	TGTGCCAGCAGCCCCTCATCGGGAGAAAAACTGTTTTTT	CASSPSSGEKLFF
many	TRBV7-9	.	TRBJ1-1	TGTGCCAGCAGCCCTCGGGCCCTGAACACTGAAGCTTTCTTT	CASSPRALNTEAFF
.	TRBV12-3/TRBV12-4	TRBD1	TRBJ1-2	TGTGCCAGCAGTTTAAGGACAGGGAATGGCTACACCTTC	CASSLRTGNGYTF
few	TRBV7-8	.	TRBJ1-4	TGTGCCAGCAGCTTACAGGGCCCCGCAACTAATGAAAAACCGTTTTTT	CASSLQGPATNEKPFF
.	TRBV6-6	.	TRBJ1-2	TGTGCCAGCAGTTACTCGAAGGACGGCTACACCTTC	CASSYSKDGYTF
.	TRBV6-1	.	TRBJ2-5	TGTGCCAGCAGTGAAGTCAGGGGTGGAGAGACCCAGTACTTC	CASSEVRGGETQYF
few	TRBV14	.	TRBJ2-1	TGTGCCAGCAGCCAAGTGTCCCAGGGGTTCGTTTTTGAGCAGTTCTTC	CASSQVSQGFVFEQFF
.	TRBV7-9	.	TRBJ1-2	TGTGCCAGCAGCATCGACAGGCCTGCCTATGGCTACACCTTC	CASSIDRPAYGYTF
.	TRBV6-5	TRBD1	TRBJ2-5	TGTGCCAGCAGTTACTCGATAGGGGGCGGCCAAGAGACCCAGTACTTC	CASSYSIGGGQETQYF
few	TRBV7-9	.	TRBJ2-1	TGTGCCAGCAGCTCTAAACTAGCTCTTGTTAATGAGCAGTTCTTC	CASSSKLALVNEQFF